This paragraph covers one TCR beta chain sequence. RNA transcripts yielded amplified TCR beta CDR3 regions. TCR CDR3 regions were first amplified by RT-PCR with HTBI primers. In TCRdb, the multiplex PCR reads were re-called with MiXCR into one record per CDR3 protein. Altogether a few hundred thousand distinct CDR3 sequences are present, around 46% being singletons, with the ten largest covering 8.2%. The source of the sample is a study of T cells in Graves' hyperthyroidism and ophthalmopathy. V was cut by 0 bases and J by 1 base, with 10 bases left in between. Germline CDR1 is SGHRS and CDR2 is YFSETQ. CDR3 size: 15 residues.

The specimen sequenced was peripheral blood or thyroid tissue (not recorded which). The chain is built from TRBV5-1 and TRBJ2-5; D unclear. This receptor was taken from a woman younger than 35 with Graves' hyperthyroidism. The CDR3 nucleotides read TGCGCCAGCAGCTTGGCACCAGCAGCCCAAGAGACCCAGTACTTC. Translated, it gives CASSLAPAAQETQYF.